This T cell receptor (beta chain) was sequenced during a study of blood T cell repertoires in COVID-19. The germline V and J ends were trimmed by 1 base and 2 bases, with 5 bases remaining between them. CDR1 is LGHNT, CDR2 FRNRAP, per germline. The CDR3 has 13 amino acids. Authors' processing steps: Amplified reference gene primers provided the basis for estimating nucleated cell counts. The data were produced by immunoSEQ multiplex PCR, yet TCRdb's version contains in-frame clones alone and is incomplete. The V and J calls and clone size are taken from that table; D and trimming were inferred from the DNA. The sample lists 45,000 to 65,000 clones; 87% were seen once.

The source is a man aged 80 or over in a cohort sampled during active COVID-19. Sequences were obtained from peripheral blood. V and J are TRBV12-5 and TRBJ1-2, with unresolved D. The CDR3 bases are TGTGCTAGTGGTTTGGCGCAGAACTATGGCTACACCTTC. Encoded protein: CASGLAQNYGYTF.